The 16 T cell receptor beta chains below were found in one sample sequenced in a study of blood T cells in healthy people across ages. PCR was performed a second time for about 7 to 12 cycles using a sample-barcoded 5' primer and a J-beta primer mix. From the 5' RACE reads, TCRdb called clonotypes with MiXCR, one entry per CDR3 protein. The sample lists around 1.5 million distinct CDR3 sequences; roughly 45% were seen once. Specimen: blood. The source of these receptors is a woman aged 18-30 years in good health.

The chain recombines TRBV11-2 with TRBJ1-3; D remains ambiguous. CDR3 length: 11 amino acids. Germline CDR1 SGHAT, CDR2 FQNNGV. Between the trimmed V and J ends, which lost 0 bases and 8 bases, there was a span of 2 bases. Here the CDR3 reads CASSLDHTIYF. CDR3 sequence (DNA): TGTGCCAGCAGCTTAGACCACACCATATATTTT.

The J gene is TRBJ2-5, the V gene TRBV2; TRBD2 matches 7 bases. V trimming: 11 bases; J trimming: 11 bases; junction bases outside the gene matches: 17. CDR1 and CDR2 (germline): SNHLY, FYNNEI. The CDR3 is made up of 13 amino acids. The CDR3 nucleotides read TGTGCCTGTGACGGGTTAGCGGGCAATGAGCAGTACTTC. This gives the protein CACDGLAGNEQYF.

Written as DNA, the CDR3 is TGCGCCAGCAGAGATGGACTAGCGGGGTTGGATGAGCAGTTCTTC. It is translated as CASRDGLAGLDEQFF. The V call is TRBV5-1, the J call TRBJ2-1, with 12 nucleotides matching TRBD2. The CDR3 extends over 15 amino acids. Germline CDR1 is SGHRS and CDR2 is YFSETQ. With V trimmed by 5 bases and J by 8 bases, 8 bases remained unmatched.

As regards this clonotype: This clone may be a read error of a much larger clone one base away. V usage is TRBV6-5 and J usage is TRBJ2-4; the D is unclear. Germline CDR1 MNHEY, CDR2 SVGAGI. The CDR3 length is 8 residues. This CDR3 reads CASSYKDF. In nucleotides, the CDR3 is TGTGCCAGCAGTTACAAGGACTTC.

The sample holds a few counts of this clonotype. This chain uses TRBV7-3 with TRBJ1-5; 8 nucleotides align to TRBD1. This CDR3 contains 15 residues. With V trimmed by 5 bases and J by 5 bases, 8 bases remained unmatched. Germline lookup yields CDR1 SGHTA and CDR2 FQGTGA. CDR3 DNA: TGTGCCAGCAGCCCCACAGGGGGACTGGATCAGCCCCAGCATTTT. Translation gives CASSPTGGLDQPQHF.

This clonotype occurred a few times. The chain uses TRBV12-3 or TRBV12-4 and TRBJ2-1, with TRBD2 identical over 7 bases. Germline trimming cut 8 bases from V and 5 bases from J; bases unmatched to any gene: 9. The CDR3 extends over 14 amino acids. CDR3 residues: CASLSVLADNEQFF. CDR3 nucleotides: TGTGCCAGCCTAAGCGTGCTAGCGGACAATGAGCAGTTCTTC.

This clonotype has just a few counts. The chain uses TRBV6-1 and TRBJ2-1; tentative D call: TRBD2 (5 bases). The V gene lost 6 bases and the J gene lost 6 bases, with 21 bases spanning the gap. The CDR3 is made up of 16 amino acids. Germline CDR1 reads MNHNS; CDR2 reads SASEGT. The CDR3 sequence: CASSAWFVAGPNEQFF. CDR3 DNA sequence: TGTGCCAGCAGCGCCTGGTTTGTCGCGGGTCCCAATGAGCAGTTCTTC.

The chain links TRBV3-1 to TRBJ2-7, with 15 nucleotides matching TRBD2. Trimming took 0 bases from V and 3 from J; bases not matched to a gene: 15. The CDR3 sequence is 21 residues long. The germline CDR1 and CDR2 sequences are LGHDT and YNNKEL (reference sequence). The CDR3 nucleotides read TGTGCCAGCAGCCAAGATCTTTTTTTGGCGGGACTAGCGGGAGGAAACTACGAGCAGTACTTC. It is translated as CASSQDLFLAGLAGGNYEQYF.

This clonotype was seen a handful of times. The CDR3 nucleotides are TGCAGTGCTATCCCGCCGGGGAGGTACGAGCAGTACTTC. This encodes CSAIPPGRYEQYF. V is TRBV20-1 and J is TRBJ2-7; TRBD2 is a possible D gene (6 bases). The V and J ends lost 4 bases and 4 bases respectively, with 14 bases between them. This CDR3 has 13 residues. The germline V gene has CDR1 DFQATT and CDR2 SNEGSKA (reference sequence).

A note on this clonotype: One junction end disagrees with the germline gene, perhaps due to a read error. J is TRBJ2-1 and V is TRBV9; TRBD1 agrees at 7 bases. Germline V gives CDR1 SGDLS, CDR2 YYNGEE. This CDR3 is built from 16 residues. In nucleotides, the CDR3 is TGTGTCAGCGACTCATCCCGGGACAGCTTGTACAATGAGCAGTTCTTC. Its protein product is CVSDSSRDSLYNEQFF.

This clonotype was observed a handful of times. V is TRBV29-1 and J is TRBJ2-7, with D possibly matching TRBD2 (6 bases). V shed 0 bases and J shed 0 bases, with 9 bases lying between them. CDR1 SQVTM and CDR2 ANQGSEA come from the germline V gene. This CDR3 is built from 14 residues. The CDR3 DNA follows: TGCAGCGTTGAAGAGGAGGGTTTCTCCTACGAGCAGTACTTC. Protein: CSVEEEGFSYEQYF.

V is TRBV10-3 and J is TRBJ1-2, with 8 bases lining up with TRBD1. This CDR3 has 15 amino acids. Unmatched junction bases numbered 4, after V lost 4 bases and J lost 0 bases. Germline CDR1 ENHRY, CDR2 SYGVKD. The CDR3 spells CAISGQGSTNYGYTF. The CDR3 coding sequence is TGTGCCATCAGTGGACAGGGGTCCACTAACTATGGCTACACCTTC.

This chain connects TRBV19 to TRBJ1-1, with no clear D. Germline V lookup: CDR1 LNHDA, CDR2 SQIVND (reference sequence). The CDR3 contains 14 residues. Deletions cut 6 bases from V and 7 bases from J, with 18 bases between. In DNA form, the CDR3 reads TGTGCCAGTAGCCCCTTAGGACCCCCGGGTGAAGCTTTCTTT. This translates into CASSPLGPPGEAFF. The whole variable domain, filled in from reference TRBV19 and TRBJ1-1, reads DGGITQSPKYLFRKEGQNVTLSCEQNLNHDAMYWYRQDPGQGLRLIYYSQIVNDFQKGDIAEGYSVSREKKESFPLTVTSAQKNPTAFYLCASSPLGPPGEAFFGQGTRLTVV.

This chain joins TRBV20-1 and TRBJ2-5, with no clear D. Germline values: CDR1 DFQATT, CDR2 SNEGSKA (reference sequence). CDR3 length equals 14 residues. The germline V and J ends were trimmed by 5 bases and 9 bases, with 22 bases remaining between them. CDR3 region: CSALVGSADSAQYF. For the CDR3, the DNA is TGCAGTGCTCTTGTGGGGTCTGCGGATTCGGCCCAGTACTTC.

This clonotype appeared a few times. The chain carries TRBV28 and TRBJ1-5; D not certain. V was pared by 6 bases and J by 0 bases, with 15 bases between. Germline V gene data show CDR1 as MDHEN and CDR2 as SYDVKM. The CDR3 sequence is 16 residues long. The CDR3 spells CASRTMGSTSNQPQHF. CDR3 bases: TGTGCCAGCAGGACTATGGGGTCAACTAGCAATCAGCCCCAGCATTTT.

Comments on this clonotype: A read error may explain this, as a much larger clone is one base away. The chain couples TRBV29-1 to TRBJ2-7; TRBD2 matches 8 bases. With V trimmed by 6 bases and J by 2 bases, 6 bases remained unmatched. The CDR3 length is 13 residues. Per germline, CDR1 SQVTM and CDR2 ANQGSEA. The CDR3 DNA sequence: TGCAGCGTACGACGAGCGGGAGCCTACGAGCAGTACTTC. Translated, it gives CSVRRAGAYEQYF.